This T cell receptor beta chain was profiled in a study of CD8 T cells in ankylosing spondylitis. Overall study results and limits: Previous work reported some of these motif variants in the synovial fluid and blood of reactive arthritis. As reported, disease-linked clones showed significant enrichment in matched ankylosing spondylitis synovial fluid. The study identified a TCR beta motif of eight highly homologous variants that appeared characteristic of ankylosing spondylitis blood.

There are many counts of this clonotype. Its specificity is unknown. Preparation of TCR beta libraries was done by quantitative 5'-RACE with molecular barcodes. TCRdb processed the 5' RACE reads anew with MiXCR; each CDR3 protein has one entry. The sample lists 250,000 to 400,000 distinct CDR3 sequences; roughly 10% were seen once. The length of the CDR3 is 13 residues. J gave up 13 bases and V 8 bases, and 9 bases lay outside the gene matches. The germline V gene has CDR1 MNHEY and CDR2 SMNVEV (reference sequence). Sequenced input: blood, either unsorted or a sorted T cell fraction (not recorded which). The chain carries TRBV27 and TRBJ2-1; 12 bases align to TRBD2. The clonotype comes from a female donor with ankylosing spondylitis or in good health (not recorded which). The DNA of the CDR3 is TGTGCCAGCCGTCAGACTAGCGGGAGTAATCAGTTCTTC. Translation gives CASRQTSGSNQFF.